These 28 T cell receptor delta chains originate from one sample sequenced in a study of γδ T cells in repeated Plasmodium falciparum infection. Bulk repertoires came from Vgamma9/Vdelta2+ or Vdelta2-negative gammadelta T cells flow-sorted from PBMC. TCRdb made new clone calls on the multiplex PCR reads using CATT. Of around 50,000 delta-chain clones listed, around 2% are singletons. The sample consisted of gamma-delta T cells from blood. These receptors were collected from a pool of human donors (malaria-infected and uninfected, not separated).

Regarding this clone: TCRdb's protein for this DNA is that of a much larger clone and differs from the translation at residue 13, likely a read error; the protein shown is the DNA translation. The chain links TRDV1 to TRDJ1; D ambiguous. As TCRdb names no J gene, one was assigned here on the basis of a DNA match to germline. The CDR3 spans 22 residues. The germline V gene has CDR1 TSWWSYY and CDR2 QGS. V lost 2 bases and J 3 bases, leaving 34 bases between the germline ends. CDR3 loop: CALGEAHPVFRYCGTLADKLIF. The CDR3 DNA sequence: TGTGCTCTTGGGGAAGCCCATCCGGTATTCCGGTACTGCGGGACATTGGCCGATAAACTCATCTTT.

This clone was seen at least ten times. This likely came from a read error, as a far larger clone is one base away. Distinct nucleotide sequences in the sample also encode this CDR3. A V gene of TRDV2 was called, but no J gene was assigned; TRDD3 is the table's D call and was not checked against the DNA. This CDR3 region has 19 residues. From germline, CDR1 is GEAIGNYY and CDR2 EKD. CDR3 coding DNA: TGTGCCTGTGACTCAATGCCCGGTACTGGGGGATCCAACACCGATAAGCTCATCTTT. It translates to CACDSMPGTGGSNTDKLIF.

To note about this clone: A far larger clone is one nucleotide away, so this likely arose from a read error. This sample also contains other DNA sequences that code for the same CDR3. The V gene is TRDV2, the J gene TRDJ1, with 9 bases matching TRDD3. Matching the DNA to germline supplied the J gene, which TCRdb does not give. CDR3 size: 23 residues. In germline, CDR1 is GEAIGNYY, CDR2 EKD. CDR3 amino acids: CACDTVESRLGDLGGPNTDKLIF. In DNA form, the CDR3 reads TGTGCCTGTGACACCGTGGAGAGCCGGCTGGGGGATCTTGGCGGTCCTAACACCGACAAACTCATCTTT.

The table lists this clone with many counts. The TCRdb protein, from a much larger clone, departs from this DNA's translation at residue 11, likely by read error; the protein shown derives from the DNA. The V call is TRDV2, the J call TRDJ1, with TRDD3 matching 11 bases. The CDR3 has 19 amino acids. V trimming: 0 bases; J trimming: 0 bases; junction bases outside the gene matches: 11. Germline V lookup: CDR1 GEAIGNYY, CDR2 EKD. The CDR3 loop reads CACDTVSGGYPGYTDKLIF. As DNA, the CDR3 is TGTGCCTGTGACACCGTTTCTGGGGGATACCCCGGGTACACCGATAAACTCATCTTT.

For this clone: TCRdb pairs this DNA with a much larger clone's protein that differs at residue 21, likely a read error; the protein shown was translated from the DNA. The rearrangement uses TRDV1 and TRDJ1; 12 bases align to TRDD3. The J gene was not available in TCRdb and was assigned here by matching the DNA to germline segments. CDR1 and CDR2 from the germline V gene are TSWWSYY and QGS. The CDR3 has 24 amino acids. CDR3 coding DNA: TGTGCTCTTGGGGAAAGGACCCCTTACCGGCCCTTGTACTGGGGGATACTCTACACCGATGAACTCATCTTT. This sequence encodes CALGERTPYRPLYWGILYTDELIF.

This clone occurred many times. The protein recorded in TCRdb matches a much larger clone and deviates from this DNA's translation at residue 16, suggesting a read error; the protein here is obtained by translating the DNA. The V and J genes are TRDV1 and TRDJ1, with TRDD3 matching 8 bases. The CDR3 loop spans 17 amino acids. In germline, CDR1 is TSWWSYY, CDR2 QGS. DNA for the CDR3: TGTGCTCTTGGCGTCCCTACAAACCTGGGGGACCTCGATAAACTCACCTTT. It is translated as CALGVPTNLGDLDKLTF.

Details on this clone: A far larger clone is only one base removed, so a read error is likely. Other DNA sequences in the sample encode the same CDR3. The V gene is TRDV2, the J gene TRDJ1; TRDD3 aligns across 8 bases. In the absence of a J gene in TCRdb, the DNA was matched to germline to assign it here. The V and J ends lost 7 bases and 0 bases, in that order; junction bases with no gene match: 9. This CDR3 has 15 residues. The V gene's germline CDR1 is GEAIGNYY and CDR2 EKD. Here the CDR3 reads CACDPLLGDTDKLIF. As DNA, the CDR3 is TGTGCCTGCGACCCACTACTGGGGGACACCGATAAACTCATCTTT.

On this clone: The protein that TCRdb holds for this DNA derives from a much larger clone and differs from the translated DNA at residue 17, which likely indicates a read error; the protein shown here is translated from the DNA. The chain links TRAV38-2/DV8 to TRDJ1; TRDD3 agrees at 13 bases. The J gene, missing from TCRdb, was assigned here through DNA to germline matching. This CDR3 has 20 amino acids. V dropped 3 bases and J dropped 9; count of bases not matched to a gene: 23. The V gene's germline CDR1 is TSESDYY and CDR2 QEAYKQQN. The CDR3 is CAYRNKPAYWGIRGAGELIF. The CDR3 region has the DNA TGTGCTTATAGGAACAAACCTGCGTACTGGGGGATACGGGGCGCCGGTGAACTCATCTTT.

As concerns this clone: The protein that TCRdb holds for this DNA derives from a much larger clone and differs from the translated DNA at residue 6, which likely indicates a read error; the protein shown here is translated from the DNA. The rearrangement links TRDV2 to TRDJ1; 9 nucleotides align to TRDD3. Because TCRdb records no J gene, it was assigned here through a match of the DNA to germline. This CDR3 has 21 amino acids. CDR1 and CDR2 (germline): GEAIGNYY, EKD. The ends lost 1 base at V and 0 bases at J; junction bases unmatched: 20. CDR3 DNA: TGTGCCTGTGACACTTTTGTTCCTACTATCGTACTGGGGGACCACACCGATAAACTCATCTTT. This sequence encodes CACDTFVPTIVLGDHTDKLIF.

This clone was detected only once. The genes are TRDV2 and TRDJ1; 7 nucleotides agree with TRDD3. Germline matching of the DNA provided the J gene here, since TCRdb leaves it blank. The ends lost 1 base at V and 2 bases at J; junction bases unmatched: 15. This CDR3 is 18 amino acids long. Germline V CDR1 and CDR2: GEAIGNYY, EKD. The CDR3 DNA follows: TGTGCCTGTGACACGGTAGGGCTGGGGGCCTTAAAAACCGATAAACTCATCTTT. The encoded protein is CACDTVGLGALKTDKLIF.

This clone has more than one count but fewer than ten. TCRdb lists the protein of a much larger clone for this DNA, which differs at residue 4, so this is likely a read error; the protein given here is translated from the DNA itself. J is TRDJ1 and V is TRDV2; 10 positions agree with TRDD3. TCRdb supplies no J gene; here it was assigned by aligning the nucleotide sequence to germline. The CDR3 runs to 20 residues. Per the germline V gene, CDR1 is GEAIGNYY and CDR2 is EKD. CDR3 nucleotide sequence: TGTGCCTGTTACACGCATCCCCGAATGCTGGGGGATAGGTACACCGATAAACTCATCTTT. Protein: CACYTHPRMLGDRYTDKLIF.

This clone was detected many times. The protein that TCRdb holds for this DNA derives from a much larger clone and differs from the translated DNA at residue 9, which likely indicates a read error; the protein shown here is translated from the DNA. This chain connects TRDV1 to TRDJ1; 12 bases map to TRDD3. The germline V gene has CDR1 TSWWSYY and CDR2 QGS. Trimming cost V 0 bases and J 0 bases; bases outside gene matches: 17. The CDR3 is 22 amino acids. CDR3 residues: CALGELCPRLLGDTIYTDKLIF. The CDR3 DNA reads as TGTGCTCTTGGGGAACTCTGCCCTCGTCTACTGGGGGATACCATATACACCGATAAACTCATCTTT.

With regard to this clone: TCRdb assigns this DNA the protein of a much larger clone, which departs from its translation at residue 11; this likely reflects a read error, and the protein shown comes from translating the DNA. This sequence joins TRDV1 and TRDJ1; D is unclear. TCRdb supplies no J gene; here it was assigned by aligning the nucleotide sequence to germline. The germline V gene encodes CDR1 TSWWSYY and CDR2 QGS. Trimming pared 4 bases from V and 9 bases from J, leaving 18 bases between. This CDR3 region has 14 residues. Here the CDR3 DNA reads TGTGCTCTTGGGGGGTTTCCCTTTAGCGGTGAACTCATCTTT. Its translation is CALGGFPFSGELIF.

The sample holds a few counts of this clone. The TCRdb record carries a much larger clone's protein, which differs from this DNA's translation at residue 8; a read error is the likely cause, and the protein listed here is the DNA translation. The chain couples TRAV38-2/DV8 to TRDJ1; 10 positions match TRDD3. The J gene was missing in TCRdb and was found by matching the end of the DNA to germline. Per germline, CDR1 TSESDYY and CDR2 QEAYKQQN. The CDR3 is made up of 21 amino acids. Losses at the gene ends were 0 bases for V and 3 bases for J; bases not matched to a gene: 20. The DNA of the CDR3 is TGTGCTTATAGGAGCGCGACCTCGCCTGGCCTGGGGGATAACTTCGCCGATAAACTCATCTTT. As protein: CAYRSATSPGLGDNFADKLIF.

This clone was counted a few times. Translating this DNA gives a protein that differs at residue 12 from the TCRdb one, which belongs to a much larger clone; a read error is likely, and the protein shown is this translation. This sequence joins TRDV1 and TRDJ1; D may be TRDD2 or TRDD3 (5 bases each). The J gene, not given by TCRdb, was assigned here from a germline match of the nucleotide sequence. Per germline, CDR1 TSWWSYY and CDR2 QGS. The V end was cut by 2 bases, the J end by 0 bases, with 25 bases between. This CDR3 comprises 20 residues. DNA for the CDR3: TGTGCTCTTGGGGAATCGGCCTACCTTATACTGGAGATCTACACCGATAAACTCATCTTT. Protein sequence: CALGESAYLILEIYTDKLIF.

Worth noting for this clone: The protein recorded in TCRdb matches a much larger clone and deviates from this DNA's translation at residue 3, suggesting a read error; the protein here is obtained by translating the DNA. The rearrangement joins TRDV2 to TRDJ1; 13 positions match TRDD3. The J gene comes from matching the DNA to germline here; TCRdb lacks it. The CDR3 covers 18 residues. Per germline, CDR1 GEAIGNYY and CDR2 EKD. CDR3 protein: CARDTLGTGGYDTDKLIF. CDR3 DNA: TGTGCCCGTGACACCTTGGGAACTGGGGGATACGACACCGATAAACTCATCTTT.

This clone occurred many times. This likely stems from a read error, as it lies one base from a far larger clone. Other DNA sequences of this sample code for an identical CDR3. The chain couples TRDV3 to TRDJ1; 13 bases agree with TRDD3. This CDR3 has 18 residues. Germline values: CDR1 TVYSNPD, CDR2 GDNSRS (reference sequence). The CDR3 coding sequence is TGCGCCTTTGGGTTCTACTGGGGGATACGCCTCACCACCGATAAACTCATCTTT. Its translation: CAFGFYWGIRLTTDKLIF.

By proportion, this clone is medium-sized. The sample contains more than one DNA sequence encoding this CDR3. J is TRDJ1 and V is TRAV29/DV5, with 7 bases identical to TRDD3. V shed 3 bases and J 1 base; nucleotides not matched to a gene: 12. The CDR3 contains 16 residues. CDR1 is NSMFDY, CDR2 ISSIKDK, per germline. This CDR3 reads CAAMIDWGFPTDKLIF. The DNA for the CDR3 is TGTGCAGCAATGATCGACTGGGGATTTCCCACCGATAAACTCATCTTT.

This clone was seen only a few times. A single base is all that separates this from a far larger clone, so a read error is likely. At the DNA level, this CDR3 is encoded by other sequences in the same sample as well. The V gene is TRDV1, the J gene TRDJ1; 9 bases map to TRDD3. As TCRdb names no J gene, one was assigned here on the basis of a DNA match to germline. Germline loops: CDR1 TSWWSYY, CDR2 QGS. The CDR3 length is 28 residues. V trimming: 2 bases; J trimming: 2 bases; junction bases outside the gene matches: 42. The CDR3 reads CALGEGTVKPDERALYWGTFLGTDKLIF. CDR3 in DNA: TGTGCTCTTGGGGAAGGTACCGTAAAACCCGACGAAAGAGCACTATACTGGGGGACCTTCCTGGGGACCGATAAACTCATCTTT.

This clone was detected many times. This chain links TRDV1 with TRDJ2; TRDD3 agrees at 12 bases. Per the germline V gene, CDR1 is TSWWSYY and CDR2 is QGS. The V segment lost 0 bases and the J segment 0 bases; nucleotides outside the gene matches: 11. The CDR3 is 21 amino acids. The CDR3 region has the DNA TGTGCTCTTGGGGAACTCCCCTTCCAGACTGGGGGATACCCTTTGACAGCACAACTCTTCTTT. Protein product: CALGELPFQTGGYPLTAQLFF.

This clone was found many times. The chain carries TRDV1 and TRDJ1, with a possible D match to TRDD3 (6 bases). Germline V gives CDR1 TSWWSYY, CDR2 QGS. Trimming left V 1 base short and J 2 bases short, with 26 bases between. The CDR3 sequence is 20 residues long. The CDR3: CALGEHSPPLYWEKTDKLIF. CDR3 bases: TGTGCTCTTGGGGAACATTCCCCCCCACTTTACTGGGAGAAAACCGATAAACTCATCTTT.

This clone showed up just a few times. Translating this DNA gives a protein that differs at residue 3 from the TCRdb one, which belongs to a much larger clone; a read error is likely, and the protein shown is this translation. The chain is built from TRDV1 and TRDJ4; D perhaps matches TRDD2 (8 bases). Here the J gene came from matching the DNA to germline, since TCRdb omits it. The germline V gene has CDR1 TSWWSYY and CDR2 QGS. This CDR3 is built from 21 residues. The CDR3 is CAPGPYFLHVLGIAMARPLIF. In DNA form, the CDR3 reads TGTGCTCCTGGGCCTTACTTCCTACACGTACTGGGGATCGCAATGGCCAGACCCCTGATCTTT.

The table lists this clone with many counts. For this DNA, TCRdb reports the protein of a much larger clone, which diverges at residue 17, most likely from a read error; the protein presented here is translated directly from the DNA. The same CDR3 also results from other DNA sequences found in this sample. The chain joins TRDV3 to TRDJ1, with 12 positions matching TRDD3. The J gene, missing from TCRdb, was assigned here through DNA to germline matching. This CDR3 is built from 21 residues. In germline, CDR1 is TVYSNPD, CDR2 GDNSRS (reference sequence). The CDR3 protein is CAFPIPPKAGGYGKYTNKLIF. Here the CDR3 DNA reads TGTGCCTTTCCGATCCCTCCTAAAGCTGGGGGATACGGAAAGTACACCAATAAACTCATCTTT.

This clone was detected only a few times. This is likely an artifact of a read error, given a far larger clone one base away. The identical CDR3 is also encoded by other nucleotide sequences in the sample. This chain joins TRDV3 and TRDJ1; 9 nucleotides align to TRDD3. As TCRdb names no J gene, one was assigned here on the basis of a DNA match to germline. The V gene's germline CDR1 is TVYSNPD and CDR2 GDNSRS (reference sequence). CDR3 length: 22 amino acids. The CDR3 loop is CALPRGPSGLGIRVWYTDKLIF. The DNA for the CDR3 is TGTGCCCTCCCGCGGGGACCTTCCGGTTTGGGGATACGCGTTTGGTACACTGATAAACTCATCTTT.

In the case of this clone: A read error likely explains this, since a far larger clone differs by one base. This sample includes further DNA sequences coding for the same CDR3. The CDR3 sequence is CACDTVSPDHNTDKLIF. Written as DNA, the CDR3 is TGTGCCTGTGACACCGTCTCGCCTGACCACAACACTGATAAACTCATCTTT. This chain uses TRDV2 with TRDJ1, with D hard to call. Per the germline V gene, CDR1 is GEAIGNYY and CDR2 is EKD. The length of the CDR3 is 17 residues.

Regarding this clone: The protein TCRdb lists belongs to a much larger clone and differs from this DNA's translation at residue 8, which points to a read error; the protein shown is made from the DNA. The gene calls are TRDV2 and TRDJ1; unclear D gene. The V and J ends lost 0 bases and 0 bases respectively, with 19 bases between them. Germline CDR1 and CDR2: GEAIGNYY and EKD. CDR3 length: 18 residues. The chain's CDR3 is CACDTVDVIKRYTDKLIF. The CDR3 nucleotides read TGTGCCTGTGACACCGTCGACGTGATTAAACGGTACACCGATAAACTCATCTTT.

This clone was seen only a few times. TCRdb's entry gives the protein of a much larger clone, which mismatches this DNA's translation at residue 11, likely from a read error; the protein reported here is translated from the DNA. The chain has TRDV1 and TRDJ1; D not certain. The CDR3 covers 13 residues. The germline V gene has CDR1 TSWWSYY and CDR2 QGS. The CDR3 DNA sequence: TGTGCTCTTGGGGAGGTACCCGGCGATAAATTCATCTTT. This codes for CALGEVPGDKFIF.

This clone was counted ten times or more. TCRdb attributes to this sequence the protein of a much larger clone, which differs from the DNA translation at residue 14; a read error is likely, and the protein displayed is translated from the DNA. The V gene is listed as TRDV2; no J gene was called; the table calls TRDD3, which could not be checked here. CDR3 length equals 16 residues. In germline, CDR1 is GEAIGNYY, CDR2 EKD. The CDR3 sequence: CACDTDWGPPTDKPIF. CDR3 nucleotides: TGTGCCTGTGACACCGACTGGGGCCCCCCCACCGATAAACCCATCTTT.